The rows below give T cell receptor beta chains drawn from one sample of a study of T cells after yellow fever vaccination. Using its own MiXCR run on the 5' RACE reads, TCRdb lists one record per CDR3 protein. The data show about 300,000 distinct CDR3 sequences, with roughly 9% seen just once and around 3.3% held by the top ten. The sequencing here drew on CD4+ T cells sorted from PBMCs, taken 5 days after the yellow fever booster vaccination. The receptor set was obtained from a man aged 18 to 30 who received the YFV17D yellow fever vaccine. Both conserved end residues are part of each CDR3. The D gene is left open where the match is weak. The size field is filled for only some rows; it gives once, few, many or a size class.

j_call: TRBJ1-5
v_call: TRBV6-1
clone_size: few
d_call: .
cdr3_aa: CASSDGRNNQPQHF
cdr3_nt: TGTGCCAGCAGCGACGGACGGAACAATCAGCCCCAGCATTTT

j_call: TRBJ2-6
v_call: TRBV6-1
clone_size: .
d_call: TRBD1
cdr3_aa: CASSQTGTGSGANVLTF
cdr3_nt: TGTGCCAGCAGTCAGACTGGGACAGGGTCCGGGGCCAACGTCCTGACTTTC

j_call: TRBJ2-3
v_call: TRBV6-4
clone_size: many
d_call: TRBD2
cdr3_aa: CASSESGGATDTQYF
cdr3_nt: TGTGCCAGCAGTGAAAGCGGGGGGGCCACAGATACGCAGTATTTT

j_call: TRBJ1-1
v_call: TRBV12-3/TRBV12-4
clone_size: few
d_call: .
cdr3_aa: CASSLWTLTGNTEAFF
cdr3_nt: TGTGCCAGCAGTTTATGGACCTTGACAGGGAACACTGAAGCTTTCTTT

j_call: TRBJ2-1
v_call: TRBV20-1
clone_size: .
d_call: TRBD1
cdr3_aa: CSARGGQDEQFF
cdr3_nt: TGCAGTGCTAGGGGGGGACAGGATGAGCAGTTCTTC

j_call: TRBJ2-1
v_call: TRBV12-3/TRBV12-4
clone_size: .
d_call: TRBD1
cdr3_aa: CASSPTGQGAHNEQFF
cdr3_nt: TGTGCCAGCAGTCCAACGGGACAGGGGGCCCACAATGAGCAGTTCTTC

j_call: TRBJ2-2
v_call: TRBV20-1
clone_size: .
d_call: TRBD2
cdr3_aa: CSARAPGLAGATGELFF
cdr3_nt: TGCAGTGCTAGAGCCCCGGGACTAGCGGGGGCTACCGGGGAGCTGTTTTTT

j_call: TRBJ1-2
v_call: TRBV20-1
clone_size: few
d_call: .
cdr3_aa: CSARDVRGSYGYTF
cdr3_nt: TGCAGTGCTAGAGATGTACGCGGGAGCTATGGCTACACCTTC

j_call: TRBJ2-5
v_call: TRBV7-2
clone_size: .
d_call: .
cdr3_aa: CASSTSGGGHQETQYF
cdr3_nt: TGTGCCAGCAGCACTTCTGGCGGGGGCCACCAAGAGACCCAGTACTTC

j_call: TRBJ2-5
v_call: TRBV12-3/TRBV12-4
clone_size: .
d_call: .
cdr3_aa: CASSLFFGTKHQETQYF
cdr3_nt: TGTGCCAGCAGTTTATTTTTCGGGACAAAACATCAAGAGACCCAGTACTTC

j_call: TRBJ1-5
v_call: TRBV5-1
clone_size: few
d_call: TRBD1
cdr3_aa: CASSLEGAGNQPQHF
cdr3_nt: TGCGCCAGCAGCTTGGAGGGGGCAGGGAATCAGCCCCAGCATTTT

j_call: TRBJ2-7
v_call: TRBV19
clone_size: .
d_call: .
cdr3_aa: CASSRQGRSYEQYF
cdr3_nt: TGTGCCAGTAGCAGGCAGGGGAGGTCCTACGAGCAGTACTTC

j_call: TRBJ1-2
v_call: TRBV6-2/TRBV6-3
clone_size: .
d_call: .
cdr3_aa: CASSSRMNYGYTF
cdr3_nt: TGTGCCAGCAGTAGCAGGATGAACTATGGCTACACCTTC

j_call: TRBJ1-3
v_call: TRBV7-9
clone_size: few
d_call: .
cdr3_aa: CASSPPRFTGNTIYF
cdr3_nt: TGTGCCAGCAGCCCACCTAGGTTTACGGGAAACACCATATATTTT

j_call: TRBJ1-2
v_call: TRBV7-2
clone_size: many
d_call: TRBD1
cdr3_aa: CASSLAGQGAGGYTF
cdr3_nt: TGTGCCAGCAGCTTAGCGGGACAGGGGGCTGGTGGCTACACCTTC

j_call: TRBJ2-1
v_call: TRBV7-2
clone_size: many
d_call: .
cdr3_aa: CASSSRAASSYNEQFF
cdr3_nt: TGTGCCAGCAGCTCCAGGGCTGCCAGCTCCTACAATGAGCAGTTCTTC

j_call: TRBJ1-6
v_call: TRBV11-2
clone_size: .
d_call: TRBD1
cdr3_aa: CASSLAGGRGSPLHF
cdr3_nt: TGTGCCAGCAGCTTGGCAGGGGGAAGGGGCTCACCCCTCCACTTT

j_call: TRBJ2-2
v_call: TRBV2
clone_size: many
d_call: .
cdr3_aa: CASSLLGALPGELFF
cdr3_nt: TGTGCCAGCAGCTTGCTCGGGGCCCTGCCCGGGGAGCTGTTTTTT

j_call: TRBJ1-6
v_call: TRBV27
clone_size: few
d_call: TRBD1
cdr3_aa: CASRSATGNYNSPLHF
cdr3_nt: TGTGCCAGCAGATCGGCGACAGGGAACTATAATTCACCCCTCCACTTT

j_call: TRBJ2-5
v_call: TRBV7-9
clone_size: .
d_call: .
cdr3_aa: CASSPHVGETQYF
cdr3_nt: TGTGCCAGCAGCCCCCATGTGGGGGAGACCCAGTACTTC

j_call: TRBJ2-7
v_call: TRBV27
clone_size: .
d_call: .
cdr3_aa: CASSIRGEQYF
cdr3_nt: TGTGCCAGCAGTATCAGGGGCGAGCAGTACTTC

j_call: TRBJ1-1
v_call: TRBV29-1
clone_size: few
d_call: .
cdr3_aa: CSVGGGNGNTEAFF
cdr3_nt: TGCAGCGTTGGTGGGGGCAACGGGAACACTGAAGCTTTCTTT

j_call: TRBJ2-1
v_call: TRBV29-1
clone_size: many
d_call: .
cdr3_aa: CSVEGWGIYNEQFF
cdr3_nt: TGCAGCGTTGAGGGGTGGGGGATATACAATGAGCAGTTCTTC

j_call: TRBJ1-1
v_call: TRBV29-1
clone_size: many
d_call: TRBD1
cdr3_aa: CSVEGQMNTEAFF
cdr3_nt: TGCAGCGTAGAGGGACAGATGAACACTGAAGCTTTCTTT

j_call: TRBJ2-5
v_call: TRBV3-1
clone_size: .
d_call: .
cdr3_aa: CASSQAAWETQYF
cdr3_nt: TGTGCCAGCAGCCAAGCCGCTTGGGAGACCCAGTACTTC

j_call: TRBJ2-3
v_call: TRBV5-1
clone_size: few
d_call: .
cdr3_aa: CASSLDAQVKADTQYF
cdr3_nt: TGCGCCAGCAGCCTCGATGCTCAGGTAAAGGCAGATACGCAGTATTTT

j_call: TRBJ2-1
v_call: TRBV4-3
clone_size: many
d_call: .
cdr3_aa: CASSQVVPANEQFF
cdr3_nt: TGCGCCAGCAGCCAAGTGGTCCCGGCCAATGAGCAGTTCTTC

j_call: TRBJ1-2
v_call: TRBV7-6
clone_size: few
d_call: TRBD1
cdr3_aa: CASSSRDSHYGYTF
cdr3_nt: TGTGCCAGCAGCTCCCGGGACAGCCACTATGGCTACACCTTC

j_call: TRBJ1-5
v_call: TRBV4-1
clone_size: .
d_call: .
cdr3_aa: CASSQGLMGAPGLALRNQPQHF
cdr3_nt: TGCGCCAGCAGCCAAGGTTTGATGGGGGCGCCGGGGCTCGCGCTACGCAATCAGCCCCAGCATTTT

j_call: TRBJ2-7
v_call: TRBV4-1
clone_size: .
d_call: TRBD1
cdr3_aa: CASSQFEDRGLIYEQYF
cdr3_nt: TGCGCCAGCAGCCAATTCGAGGACAGGGGATTAATATACGAGCAGTACTTC

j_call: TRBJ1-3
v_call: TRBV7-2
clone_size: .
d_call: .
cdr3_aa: CASSLEPGNTIYF
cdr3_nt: TGTGCCAGCAGCTTAGAACCTGGAAACACCATATATTTT

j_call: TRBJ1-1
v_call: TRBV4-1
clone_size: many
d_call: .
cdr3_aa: CASSQGLLNTEAFF
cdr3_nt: TGCGCCAGCAGCCAGGGATTATTGAACACTGAAGCTTTCTTT

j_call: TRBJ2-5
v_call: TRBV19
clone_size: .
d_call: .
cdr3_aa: CASRTGHLSGTQYF
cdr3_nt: TGTGCCAGTAGAACGGGACATCTATCAGGGACCCAGTACTTC

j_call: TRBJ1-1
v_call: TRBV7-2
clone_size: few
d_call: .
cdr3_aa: CASSTYSTEAFF
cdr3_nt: TGTGCCAGCAGCACTTATAGCACTGAAGCTTTCTTT

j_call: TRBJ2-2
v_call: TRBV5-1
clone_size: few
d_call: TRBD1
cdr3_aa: CASSVYRGANTGELFF
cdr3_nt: TGCGCCAGCAGCGTATACAGGGGCGCGAACACCGGGGAGCTGTTTTTT

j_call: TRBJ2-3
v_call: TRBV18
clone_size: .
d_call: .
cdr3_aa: CASSPSPAGAQDTQYF
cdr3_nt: TGTGCCAGCTCACCCTCACCCGCGGGGGCCCAAGATACGCAGTATTTT

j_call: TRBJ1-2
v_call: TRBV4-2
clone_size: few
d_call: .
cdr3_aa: CASSQATGDYGYTF
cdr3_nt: TGTGCCAGCAGCCAAGCGACAGGAGACTATGGCTACACCTTC

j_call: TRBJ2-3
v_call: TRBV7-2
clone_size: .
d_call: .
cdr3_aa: CASSSQIQGTDTQYF
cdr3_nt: TGTGCCAGCAGTTCCCAGATCCAGGGGACAGATACGCAGTATTTT

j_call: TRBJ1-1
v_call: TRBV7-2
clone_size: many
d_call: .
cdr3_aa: CASSSRGGTEAFF
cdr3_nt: TGTGCCAGCAGCTCGCGGGGTGGCACTGAAGCTTTCTTT

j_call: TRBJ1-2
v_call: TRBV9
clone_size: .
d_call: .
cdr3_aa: CASSVLRPSGYTF
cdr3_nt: TGTGCCAGCAGCGTACTCCGACCGAGCGGCTACACCTTC

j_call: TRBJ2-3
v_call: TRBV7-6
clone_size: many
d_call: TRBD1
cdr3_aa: CASRAGTGISDTQYF
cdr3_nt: TGTGCCAGCAGGGCCGGGACAGGGATTTCAGATACGCAGTATTTT

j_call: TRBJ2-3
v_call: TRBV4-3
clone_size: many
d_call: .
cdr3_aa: CASSLGGGPRGTDTQYF
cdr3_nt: TGCGCCAGCAGCCTAGGGGGGGGTCCCCGGGGCACAGATACGCAGTATTTT

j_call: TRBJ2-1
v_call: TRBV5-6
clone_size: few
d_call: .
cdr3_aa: CASSLVQVSSYNEQFF
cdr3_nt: TGTGCCAGCAGCTTGGTACAGGTGAGCTCCTACAATGAGCAGTTCTTC

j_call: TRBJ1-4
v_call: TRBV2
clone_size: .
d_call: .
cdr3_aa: CASRSTGNEKLFF
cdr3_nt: TGTGCCAGCAGGTCCACAGGGAATGAAAAACTGTTTTTT

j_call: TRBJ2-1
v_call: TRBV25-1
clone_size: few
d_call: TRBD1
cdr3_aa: CASSERQTGSSLYNEQFF
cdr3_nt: TGTGCCAGCAGTGAACGCCAGACAGGGAGTAGTCTATACAATGAGCAGTTCTTC

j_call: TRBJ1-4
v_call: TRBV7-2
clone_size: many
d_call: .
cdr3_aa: CASSSRGTNEKLFF
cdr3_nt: TGTGCCAGCAGCTCCAGGGGCACTAATGAAAAACTGTTTTTT